Listed here are 31 T cell receptor beta chains from one sample, sequenced in a study of regulatory T cells in long-lasting Graves disease. Time point reported: persistent/refractory GD, antithyroid drugs over 5 years with positive TRAb. Construction of the TCR library relied on RNA isolated from PBMCs. The authors built TCR beta libraries using iRepertoire HTBI primers and Arm-PCR of CDR3 regions. MiXCR was run by TCRdb on the multiplex PCR reads, yielding one entry per CDR3 protein. Of 400,000 to 500,000 distinct CDR3 sequences in the sample, roughly 22% were seen once. This specimen consisted of peripheral blood mononuclear cells (PBMCs), obtained when the disease was refractory, from a patient treated with antithyroid drugs. Source of these receptors: a female donor with Graves disease.

This chain connects TRBV10-2 to TRBJ2-5; TRBD2 matches 9 bases. CDR3 length: 12 amino acids. Trimming at V came to 5 bases and at J to 7 bases, leaving 2 bases not matched to a gene. CDR1 and CDR2 from the germline V gene are WSHSY and SAAADI. The CDR3 protein is CASSQTSGTQYF. For the CDR3, the DNA is TGCGCCAGCAGTCAGACTAGCGGGACCCAGTACTTC.

This chain connects TRBV13 to TRBJ2-2, with 8 nucleotides matching TRBD1. The CDR3 runs to 13 residues. V was clipped by 8 bases and J by 1 base; unmatched bases: 0. Germline-derived CDR1 and CDR2 are PRHDT and FYEKMQ (reference sequence). The CDR3: CASGTGNTGELFF. The CDR3 DNA follows: TGTGCCAGCGGGACAGGGAACACCGGGGAGCTGTTTTTT.

This clonotype has ten or more counts. V gene TRBV28 combines with J gene TRBJ1-4, with TRBD1 matching over 9 bases. The CDR3 is 14 residues long. The trim removed 6 bases at V and 8 bases at J, leaving 7 bases unmatched. CDR1 MDHEN and CDR2 SYDVKM come from the germline V gene. The CDR3 region is CASSRTGVNEKLFF. The CDR3 DNA reads as TGTGCCAGCAGCAGGACAGGGGTGAACGAAAAACTGTTTTTT.

This chain joins TRBV5-6 and TRBJ1-1, with a possible D match to TRBD1 (6 bases). Trimming shortened V by 1 base and J by 6 bases, and 16 bases separated the two germline ends. The germline CDR1 and CDR2 sequences are SGHDT and YYEEEE. This CDR3 is 15 amino acids long. The CDR3 coding sequence is TGTGCCAGCAGCTTGAGGGTTTCAGGGGTTCCTGAAGCTTTCTTT. It yields the protein CASSLRVSGVPEAFF.

This clonotype came up a few times. The genes are TRBV7-6 and TRBJ2-2; D not resolved. CDR3 size: 15 residues. Deletions cut 3 bases from V and 1 base from J, with 9 bases between. The germline V gene has CDR1 SGHVS and CDR2 FNYEAQ. The CDR3 loop reads CASSFGGQNTGELFF. Written as DNA, the CDR3 is TGTGCCAGCAGCTTTGGTGGTCAGAACACCGGGGAGCTGTTTTTT.

This rearrangement joins TRBV24-1 to TRBJ2-5, with 9 bases matching TRBD1. Per germline, CDR1 KGHDR and CDR2 SFDVKD. V was pared by 7 bases and J by 1 base, with 6 bases of the junction left unmatched. CDR3 length equals 15 residues. The CDR3 is CATRPGQGSQETQYF. The CDR3 DNA reads TGTGCCACCAGACCGGGACAGGGAAGCCAAGAGACCCAGTACTTC.

In its sample, this clonotype was seen a few times. The CDR3 reads CASSHLRFYEQYF. The CDR3 DNA follows: TGTGCCAGCAGCCATCTAAGGTTCTACGAGCAGTACTTC. The V call is TRBV14, the J call TRBJ2-7; D unresolved. CDR1 is SGHDN, CDR2 FVKESK, per germline. CDR3 size: 13 residues. V lost 3 bases and J lost 3, with 9 bases in between.

This clonotype was detected many times. The chain combines TRBV7-2 with TRBJ2-5; TRBD2 matches at 7 bases. The trim removed 5 bases at V and 2 bases at J, leaving 8 bases unmatched. CDR3 length: 15 amino acids. Germline CDR1 reads SGHTA; CDR2 reads FQGNSA. The CDR3 DNA sequence: TGTGCCAGCAGCCGGGGGAGGGTCCCTCAAGAGACCCAGTACTTC. Translating it yields CASSRGRVPQETQYF.

The chain links TRBV29-1 to TRBJ2-7; 9 nucleotides agree with TRBD2. Losses at the gene ends were 6 bases for V and 3 bases for J; bases not matched to a gene: 3. Germline V gives CDR1 SQVTM, CDR2 ANQGSEA. The CDR3 contains 12 residues. The CDR3 spells CSVDSGSYEQYF. For the CDR3, the DNA is TGCAGCGTAGATAGCGGGAGCTACGAGCAGTACTTC.

The chain has TRBV29-1 and TRBJ1-4; 7 bases fit TRBD1. CDR1 and CDR2 from the germline V gene are SQVTM and ANQGSEA. The ends lost 0 bases at V and 8 bases at J; junction bases unmatched: 12. This CDR3 is built from 16 residues. CDR3 coding DNA: TGCAGCGTTGAAGATCCCTCGACAGGGATAAACGAAAAACTGTTTTTT. Its translation is CSVEDPSTGINEKLFF.

In this sample, this clonotype turned up a few times. The CDR3: CASSFPLSNSGANVLTF. The CDR3 nucleotides read TGTGCCAGCAGTTTTCCGCTGAGTAACTCTGGGGCCAACGTCCTGACTTTC. V gene TRBV12-3 or TRBV12-4 combines with J gene TRBJ2-6, with no clear D. The CDR3 length is 17 residues. Trimming removed 3 bases at V and 0 bases at J, with 12 bases between.

This clonotype was picked up many times. The chain joins TRBV2 to TRBJ2-5, with D hard to call. CDR1 is SNHLY, CDR2 FYNNEI, per germline. The germline V and J ends were trimmed by 5 bases and 0 bases, with 4 bases remaining between them. The CDR3 is made up of 12 amino acids. CDR3 in amino acids: CASSSHQETQYF. CDR3 bases: TGTGCCAGCAGTTCACACCAAGAGACCCAGTACTTC.

This clonotype was seen many times. The V gene is TRBV12-5, the J gene TRBJ1-1, with D perhaps matching TRBD1 (5 bases). Germline CDR1 reads LGHNT; CDR2 reads FRNRAP. V lost 0 bases and J lost 6, with 5 bases in between. The CDR3 extends over 12 amino acids. The CDR3 DNA follows: TGTGCTAGTGGTTTGGTGGGGGCTGAAGCTTTCTTT. Translating it yields CASGLVGAEAFF.

Only a few counts were recorded for this clonotype. V is TRBV2 and J is TRBJ2-3, with D perhaps TRBD2 (5 bases). Trimming pared 7 bases from V and 5 bases from J, leaving 10 bases between. The CDR3 runs 12 residues. Germline V gene sequence: CDR1 SNHLY, CDR2 FYNNEI. The DNA of the CDR3 is TGTGCCAGCACTAGCATGGTAGATACGCAGTATTTT. This translates into CASTSMVDTQYF.

This clonotype was recorded many times. The CDR3 sequence is CASSPSGTGVSPLSYEQYF. CDR3 bases: TGTGCCAGCAGTCCTTCCGGGACAGGGGTCTCCCCACTGTCCTACGAGCAGTACTTC. The chain has TRBV12-3 or TRBV12-4 and TRBJ2-7, with 10 bases that match TRBD1. The J segment lost 1 base and the V segment lost 5 bases, leaving 17 bases of the junction unmatched. This CDR3 contains 19 residues.

This clonotype was picked up many times. The rearrangement links TRBV6-5 to TRBJ1-2; D possibly corresponds to TRBD1 (6 bases). The V gene's germline CDR1 is MNHEY and CDR2 SVGAGI. The CDR3 covers 15 residues. V lost 2 bases to trimming and J lost 6 bases, with 16 bases between them. The CDR3 coding sequence is TGTGCCAGCAGTTACCCCGGGAGAGGGGGTAATGGCTACACCTTC. Translated, it gives CASSYPGRGGNGYTF.

The sample holds a few counts of this clonotype. The V call is TRBV7-9, the J call TRBJ1-2; a possible D gene is TRBD1 (6 bases). The germline gives CDR1 SEHNR, CDR2 FQNEAQ (reference sequence). The CDR3 is 15 amino acids. With 4 bases removed from V and 8 bases from J, the gap between germline ends came to 20 bases. This chain's CDR3 is CASSSFSRGSSGYTF. The CDR3 region has the DNA TGTGCCAGCAGCTCATTTTCCAGGGGATCCTCCGGCTACACCTTC. The full variable domain, with the rest looked up from reference TRBV7-9 and TRBJ1-2, is DTGVSQNPRHKITKRGQNVTFRCDPISEHNRLYWYRQTLGQGPEFLTYFQNEAQLEKSRLLSDRFSAERPKGSFSTLEIQRTEQGDSAMYLCASSSFSRGSSGYTFGSGTRLTVV.

There are many counts of this clonotype. V is TRBV12-3 or TRBV12-4 and J is TRBJ2-5; no clear D. The CDR3 covers 13 residues. Trimming pared 0 bases from V and 7 bases from J, leaving 9 bases between. CDR3 sequence reads: CASSLAGFGTQYF. The CDR3 DNA reads as TGTGCCAGCAGTTTAGCGGGTTTTGGGACCCAGTACTTC.

The chain couples TRBV6-2 or TRBV6-3 to TRBJ1-2, with TRBD1 identical over 9 bases. CDR3 length: 16 amino acids. Trimming at V came to 6 bases and at J to 1 base, leaving 9 bases not matched to a gene. CDR1 and CDR2 (germline): MNHEY, SVGEGT. The chain's CDR3 is CASSSLGDRVNYGYTF. CDR3 coding DNA: TGTGCCAGCAGCTCACTGGGGGACAGGGTTAACTATGGCTACACCTTC.

This clonotype was seen a handful of times. The rearrangement links TRBV28 to TRBJ1-2; D is perhaps TRBD1 (5 bases). Trimming removed 0 bases from V and 3 bases from J, with 8 bases in between. Per germline, CDR1 MDHEN and CDR2 SYDVKM. The length of the CDR3 is 14 residues. CDR3 amino acids: CASSLWGTHYGYTF. The CDR3 DNA sequence: TGTGCCAGCAGTTTATGGGGGACCCACTATGGCTACACCTTC.

Remarks on this clonotype: Relative to the germline gene, one junction end is altered; a read error may explain this. The V gene is TRBV27, the J gene TRBJ2-7; D gene unclear. In germline, CDR1 is MNHEY, CDR2 SMNVEV (reference sequence). The CDR3 length is 12 residues. CDR3 sequence (DNA): TGTGCCAGCAGTTTAGTGGGAAACGAGCAGTGCTTC. Amino acids: CASSLVGNEQCF.

The V gene is TRBV9, the J gene TRBJ2-7; either TRBD1 or TRBD2 may supply D (5 bases each). Trimming took off 3 bases at V and 4 bases at J, with 17 bases between the two ends. The CDR3 covers 15 residues. Germline values: CDR1 SGDLS, CDR2 YYNGEE. CDR3 amino acids: CASSGDPGLFYEQYF. DNA for the CDR3: TGTGCCAGCAGCGGGGACCCCGGCCTCTTTTACGAGCAGTACTTC.

This clonotype was picked up many times. The CDR3 loop is CASSLPHREKLFF. CDR3 DNA: TGTGCCAGCAGTTTACCACATCGGGAAAAACTGTTTTTT. The chain combines TRBV28 with TRBJ1-4, with D uncertain. The CDR3 totals 13 residues. In germline, CDR1 is MDHEN, CDR2 SYDVKM. V was trimmed by 2 bases and J by 8 bases, leaving 9 bases between them.

There are many counts of this clonotype. The V gene is TRBV19, the J gene TRBJ2-5; the match to TRBD2 covers 15 bases. The CDR3 totals 17 residues. V was clipped by 7 bases and J by 1 base; unmatched bases: 7. CDR1 and CDR2 from the germline V gene are LNHDA and SQIVND (reference sequence). This CDR3 reads CASTSGTSGRPQETQYF. CDR3 bases: TGTGCCAGTACCTCCGGGACTAGCGGGAGGCCCCAAGAGACCCAGTACTTC.

This clonotype has a count of ten or more. V is TRBV6-2 or TRBV6-3 and J is TRBJ2-7; D not resolved. Germline V gene sequence: CDR1 MNHEY, CDR2 SVGEGT. V gave up 0 bases and J gave up 7 bases, with 16 bases separating them. The CDR3 is 15 amino acids. The CDR3 nucleotides are TGTGCCAGCAGTTACTCGGATACCCTGGCTGATGAGCAGTACTTC. Translating it yields CASSYSDTLADEQYF.

The table lists this clonotype with many counts. This chain joins TRBV6-5 and TRBJ2-7, with D perhaps matching TRBD2 (5 bases). The CDR3 runs to 14 residues. With 2 bases removed from V and 2 bases from J, the gap between germline ends came to 10 bases. Germline-derived CDR1 and CDR2 are MNHEY and SVGAGI. The CDR3 DNA is TGTGCCAGCAGTTACGCGGAGGTCCCCTACGAGCAGTACTTC. This codes for CASSYAEVPYEQYF.

This clonotype occurred once. The CDR3 coding sequence is TGTGCCTCAGGGGAAGACGGCACAGATACGCAGTATTTT. Translation: CASGEDGTDTQYF. The V call is TRBV24-1, the J call TRBJ2-3, with a possible D match to TRBD1 (6 bases). This CDR3 is 13 amino acids long. The germline V and J ends were trimmed by 12 bases and 1 base, with 13 bases remaining between them. Germline CDR1 KGHDR, CDR2 SFDVKD.

This clonotype has more than one count but fewer than ten. This sequence joins TRBV10-3 and TRBJ2-7; the match to TRBD1 covers 10 bases. CDR3 length: 14 residues. Germline V gives CDR1 ENHRY, CDR2 SYGVKD. The trim removed 3 bases at V and 4 bases at J, leaving 3 bases unmatched. CDR3 bases: TGTGCCATCAGTGATGGACAGGGGGTGTACGAGCAGTACTTC. Translation: CAISDGQGVYEQYF.

There are many counts of this clonotype. The CDR3 sequence is CASSTNSPLHF. For the CDR3, the DNA is TGTGCCAGCAGTACGAATTCACCCCTCCACTTT. The chain carries TRBV28 and TRBJ1-6; D is unresolved. The ends were cut back, 5 bases at V and 7 bases at J, with 3 bases in the middle. Germline CDR1 reads MDHEN; CDR2 reads SYDVKM. The CDR3 spans 11 residues.

This clonotype was observed at least ten times. This sequence joins TRBV28 and TRBJ1-3; TRBD1 agrees at 9 bases. The V gene end was trimmed by 6 bases and the J gene end by 2 bases; junction bases not matched to a gene: 8. The germline gives CDR1 MDHEN, CDR2 SYDVKM. The CDR3 runs 16 residues. This CDR3 is CASSSQGAIAGNTIYF. The CDR3 DNA sequence: TGTGCCAGCAGCTCACAGGGGGCAATCGCTGGAAACACCATATATTTT.

The sample holds many counts of this clonotype. This sequence joins TRBV24-1 and TRBJ2-2; D uncertain. Germline loops: CDR1 KGHDR, CDR2 SFDVKD. Trimming removed 3 bases from V and 5 bases from J, with 9 bases in between. The CDR3 is made up of 14 amino acids. CDR3 protein: CATSDPYVTGELFF. The CDR3 DNA follows: TGTGCCACCAGTGATCCTTACGTTACCGGGGAGCTGTTTTTT.